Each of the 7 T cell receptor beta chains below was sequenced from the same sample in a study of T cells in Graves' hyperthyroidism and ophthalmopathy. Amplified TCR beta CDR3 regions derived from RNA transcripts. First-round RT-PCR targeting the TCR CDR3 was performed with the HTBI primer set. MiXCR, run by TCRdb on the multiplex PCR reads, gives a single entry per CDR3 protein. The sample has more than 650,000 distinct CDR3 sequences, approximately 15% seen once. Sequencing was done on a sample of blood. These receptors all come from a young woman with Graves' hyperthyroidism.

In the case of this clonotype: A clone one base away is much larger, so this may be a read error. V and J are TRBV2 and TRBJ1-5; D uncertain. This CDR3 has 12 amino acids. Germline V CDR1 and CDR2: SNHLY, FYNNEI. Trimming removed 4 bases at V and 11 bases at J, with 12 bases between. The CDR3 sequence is CASSVYGAAQHF. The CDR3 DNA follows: TGTGCCAGCAGTGTATATGGCGCGGCCCAGCATTTT. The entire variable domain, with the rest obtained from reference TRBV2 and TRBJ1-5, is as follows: EPEVTQTPSHQVTQMGQEVILRCVPISNHLYFYWYRQILGQKVEFLVSFYNNEISEKSEIFDDQFSVERPDGSNFTLKIRSTKLEDSAMYFCASSVYGAAQHFGDGTRLSIL.

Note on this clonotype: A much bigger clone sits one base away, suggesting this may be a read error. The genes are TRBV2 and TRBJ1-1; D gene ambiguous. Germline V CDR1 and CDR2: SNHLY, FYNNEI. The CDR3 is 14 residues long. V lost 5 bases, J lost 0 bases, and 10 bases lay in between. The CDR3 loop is CASSQESMNTEAFF. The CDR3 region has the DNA TGTGCCAGCAGTCAAGAATCCATGAACACTGAAGCTTTCTTT.

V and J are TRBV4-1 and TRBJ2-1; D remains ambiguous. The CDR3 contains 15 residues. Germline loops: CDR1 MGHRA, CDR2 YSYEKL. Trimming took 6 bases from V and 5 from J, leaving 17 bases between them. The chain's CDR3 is CASRPAVREDNEQFF. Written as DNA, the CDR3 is TGCGCCAGCAGGCCCGCCGTCAGAGAGGACAATGAGCAGTTCTTC.

The CDR3 region has the DNA TGTGCCAGTAGTATGGGGACTAGCGGACCACCCTACGAGCAGTACTTC. Translated: CASSMGTSGPPYEQYF. The chain carries TRBV19 and TRBJ2-7; 11 nucleotides align to TRBD2. CDR1 LNHDA and CDR2 SQIVND come from the germline V gene (reference sequence). V shed 3 bases, J shed 2 bases, and the junction held 6 bases outside the gene matches. This CDR3 is built from 16 residues.

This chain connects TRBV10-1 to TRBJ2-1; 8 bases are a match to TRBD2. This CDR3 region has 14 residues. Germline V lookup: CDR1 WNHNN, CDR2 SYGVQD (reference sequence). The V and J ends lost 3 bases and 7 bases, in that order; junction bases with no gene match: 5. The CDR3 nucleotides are TGCGCCAGCAGTGACATAGCGGGAATTAATGAGCAGTTCTTC. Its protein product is CASSDIAGINEQFF.

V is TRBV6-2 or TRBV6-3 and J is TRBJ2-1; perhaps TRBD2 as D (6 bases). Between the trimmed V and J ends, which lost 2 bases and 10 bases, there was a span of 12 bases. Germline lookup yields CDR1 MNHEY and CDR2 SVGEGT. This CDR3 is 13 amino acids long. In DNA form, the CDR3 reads TGTGCCAGCAGTTACGGGAGCGGGTGGGAGCAGTTCTTC. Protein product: CASSYGSGWEQFF.

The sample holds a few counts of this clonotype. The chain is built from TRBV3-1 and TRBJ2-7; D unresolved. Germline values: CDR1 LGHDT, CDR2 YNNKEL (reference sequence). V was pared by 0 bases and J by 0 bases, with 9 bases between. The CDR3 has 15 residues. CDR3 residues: CASSQDPVFSYEQYF. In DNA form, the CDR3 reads TGTGCCAGCAGCCAAGATCCCGTTTTCTCCTACGAGCAGTACTTC.